These 23 T cell receptor beta chains came from one sample sequenced in a study of cytomegalovirus exposure and HLA in healthy donors. Profiled with immunoSEQ multiplex PCR; TCRdb holds only in-frame clones, not every one. Of hundreds of thousands of clones in the sample, around four fifths were seen once. The specimen sequenced was PBMCs. These TCRs come from a young woman in good health and CMV-seronegative.

The V call is TRBV6-7, the J call TRBJ2-3; 11 bases are shared with TRBD2. TRBV6-7 belongs to the ORF category, with a function that is uncertain. The ends lost 10 bases at V and 6 bases at J; junction bases unmatched: 9. The CDR3 sequence is 14 residues long. Here the CDR3 reads CATIAGGRVDTQYF. The CDR3 nucleotides are TGTGCCACCATAGCGGGAGGGCGGGTTGATACGCAGTATTTT.

The chain links TRBV10-1 to TRBJ2-5; TRBD2 matches at 8 bases. Germline V CDR1 and CDR2: WNHNN, SYGVQD (reference sequence). The V segment lost 0 bases and the J segment 4 bases; nucleotides outside the gene matches: 7. There are 16 residues in the CDR3. CDR3 sequence reads: CASSESGGVPRETQYF. The CDR3 nucleotides read TGCGCCAGCAGTGAGTCCGGGGGGGTTCCTCGAGAGACCCAGTACTTC.

V gene TRBV20-1 combines with J gene TRBJ1-1, with D perhaps TRBD1 (6 bases). V dropped 2 bases and J dropped 12 bases, with 13 bases sitting between them. Germline CDR1 is DFQATT and CDR2 is SNEGSKA (reference sequence). This CDR3 is 11 amino acids long. The CDR3 region has the DNA TGCAGTGCTAGAATTGTGGACAGTACTTTCTTT. It encodes CSARIVDSTFF.

The chain is built from TRBV7-8 and TRBJ1-5; D is unresolved. This CDR3 comprises 14 residues. V was clipped by 1 base and J by 5 bases, with 9 bases between them. CDR1 is SGHVS, CDR2 FQNEAQ, per germline. The CDR3 loop is CASSLELEDQPQHF. CDR3 DNA: TGTGCCAGCAGCTTAGAGTTGGAAGATCAGCCCCAGCATTTT.

This chain uses TRBV7-3 with TRBJ1-1; D is uncertain. Between the trimmed V and J ends, which lost 1 base and 4 bases, there was a span of 7 bases. CDR3 size: 13 residues. The germline CDR1 and CDR2 sequences are SGHTA and FQGTGA. The DNA of the CDR3 is TGTGCCAGCAGCTTAAGTATCGCCACTGAAGCTTTCTTT. This codes for CASSLSIATEAFF.

V and J are TRBV4-1 and TRBJ2-3; 8 nucleotides line up with TRBD2. After removal of 1 base from V and 0 bases from J, the junction contained 6 bases not matched to a gene. There are 17 residues in the CDR3. The germline gives CDR1 MGHRA, CDR2 YSYEKL. The CDR3 DNA sequence: TGCGCCAGCAGCCAAGCAACTGGACTAGCTAGCACAGATACGCAGTATTTT. It specifies CASSQATGLASTDTQYF.

As concerns this clone: Other DNA sequences in the same sample also yield this CDR3. The chain couples TRBV7-9 to TRBJ1-2; 8 bases fit TRBD1. V shed 6 bases, J shed 6 bases, and the junction held 3 bases outside the gene matches. In germline, CDR1 is SEHNR, CDR2 FQNEAQ (reference sequence). The CDR3 runs 12 residues. In nucleotides, the CDR3 is TGTGCCAGCAGTCAGGGGGCCAATGGCTACACCTTC. Translated: CASSQGANGYTF.

The sample holds a few counts of this clone. The rearrangement links TRBV6-5 to TRBJ1-2; maybe TRBD1 (6 bases). This CDR3 has 14 residues. V was pared by 6 bases and J by 4 bases, with 15 bases between. CDR1 MNHEY and CDR2 SVGAGI come from the germline V gene. DNA of the CDR3: TGTGCCAGCAGCTCACAGGGCGTATCCTATGGCTACACCTTC. Translation: CASSSQGVSYGYTF.

The chain joins TRBV4-1 to TRBJ2-7; TRBD2 aligns across 12 bases. Germline loops: CDR1 MGHRA, CDR2 YSYEKL. This CDR3 contains 17 residues. Unmatched junction bases numbered 7, after V lost 4 bases and J lost 0 bases. Written as DNA, the CDR3 is TGCGCCAGCAGCCGGACTAGCGGGACCCCTACCTCCTACGAGCAGTACTTC. Amino acid sequence: CASSRTSGTPTSYEQYF.

The chain is built from TRBV4-2 and TRBJ1-2; D not certain. Germline lookup yields CDR1 LGHNA and CDR2 YNFKEQ. Trimming cost V 0 bases and J 7 bases, with 3 bases left between them. CDR3 length: 11 amino acids. The CDR3 spells CASSQDSGYTF. As DNA, the CDR3 is TGTGCCAGCAGCCAAGACTCTGGCTACACCTTC.

V gene TRBV19 combines with J gene TRBJ2-5; 11 bases align to TRBD2. CDR1 and CDR2 from the germline V gene are LNHDA and SQIVND (reference sequence). With 2 bases clipped from V and 1 base from J, the junction kept 9 bases outside the gene matches. CDR3 size: 18 residues. CDR3 nucleotides: TGTGCCAGTAGTATAACGACCCTACTAGCGGGGGCCCAAGAGACCCAGTACTTC. Its translation: CASSITTLLAGAQETQYF.

The J gene is TRBJ1-2, the V gene TRBV2, with D perhaps TRBD1 (5 bases). This CDR3 comprises 14 residues. V was trimmed by 2 bases and J by 4 bases, leaving 11 bases between them. The V gene's germline CDR1 is SNHLY and CDR2 FYNNEI. The CDR3 region has the DNA TGTGCCAGCAGTGAATTACAGGCCTCCTATGGCTACACCTTC. Translating it yields CASSELQASYGYTF.

The chain links TRBV14 to TRBJ2-1, with 7 bases lining up with TRBD2. CDR3 length: 16 residues. Germline V gene sequence: CDR1 SGHDN, CDR2 FVKESK. J was trimmed by 6 bases and V by 0 bases; bases with no gene match: 8. The CDR3 DNA follows: TGTGCCAGCAGCCAAGATATGGGAGGGCCCGGCAATGAGCAGTTCTTC. Protein product: CASSQDMGGPGNEQFF.

The V gene is TRBV6-5, the J gene TRBJ2-7, with 8 bases that match TRBD1. Trimming cost V 10 bases and J 3 bases; bases outside gene matches: 5. The CDR3 covers 12 residues. CDR1 and CDR2 from the germline V gene are MNHEY and SVGAGI. The CDR3 bases are TGTGCCACCCGGACAGGGAACTACGAGCAGTACTTC. Translating it yields CATRTGNYEQYF.

This clone occurred once. The chain's CDR3 is CASRTPRGAGGYNEQFF. The CDR3 region has the DNA TGTGCCAGCAGAACCCCCCGGGGAGCGGGAGGTTACAATGAGCAGTTCTTC. This chain connects TRBV2 to TRBJ2-1, with 9 nucleotides matching TRBD2. Germline loops: CDR1 SNHLY, CDR2 FYNNEI. The V gene end was trimmed by 6 bases and the J gene end by 4 bases; junction bases not matched to a gene: 13. The CDR3 totals 17 residues.

This chain links TRBV19 with TRBJ1-2, with TRBD1 matching over 7 bases. V lost 6 bases and J lost 2; bases outside the gene matches: 3. The CDR3 length is 13 residues. Germline V gives CDR1 LNHDA, CDR2 SQIVND (reference sequence). The CDR3 region has the DNA TGTGCCAGTAGCGAGGGACAGAACTATGGCTACACCTTC. It specifies CASSEGQNYGYTF.

The chain joins TRBV11-2 to TRBJ2-7, with unresolved D. The CDR3 runs to 12 residues. Germline loops: CDR1 SGHAT, CDR2 FQNNGV. V gave up 6 bases and J gave up 3 bases, with 9 bases separating them. CDR3 sequence (DNA): TGTGCCAGCAGTAGCCTTTTCTACGAGCAGTACTTC. It specifies CASSSLFYEQYF. Supplemented by reference TRBV11-2 and TRBJ2-7, the full variable domain reads EAGVAQSPRYKIIEKRQSVAFWCNPISGHATLYWYQQILGQGPKLLIQFQNNGVVDDSQLPKDRFSAERLKGVDSTLKIQPAKLEDSAVYLCASSSLFYEQYFGPGTRLTVT.

The J gene is TRBJ2-1, the V gene TRBV6-1; 8 bases are shared with TRBD2. Germline CDR1 is MNHNS and CDR2 is SASEGT. V lost 6 bases, J lost 1 base, and 5 bases stayed unmatched. This CDR3 contains 15 residues. The CDR3 here is CASSPLAASYNEQFF. The CDR3 DNA sequence: TGTGCCAGCAGCCCACTAGCGGCGTCCTACAATGAGCAGTTCTTC.

The rearrangement links TRBV2 to TRBJ2-3, with 8 bases fitting TRBD2. Per the germline V gene, CDR1 is SNHLY and CDR2 is FYNNEI. The CDR3 has 11 amino acids. The CDR3 DNA reads TGTGTTAGCGGGGACACAGATACGCAGTATTTT. Its protein is CVSGDTDTQYF.

The chain has TRBV28 and TRBJ2-1; D perhaps matches TRBD1 (6 bases). Trimming cost V 5 bases and J 5 bases, with 16 bases left between them. Germline loops: CDR1 MDHEN, CDR2 SYDVKM. The CDR3 runs to 15 residues. The CDR3 sequence: CASSPPGAADNEQFF. DNA for the CDR3: TGTGCCAGCAGTCCCCCAGGGGCCGCCGACAATGAGCAGTTCTTC.

The V gene is TRBV19, the J gene TRBJ1-2, with 9 bases aligning to TRBD1. CDR1 is LNHDA and CDR2 is SQIVND in the germline V gene (reference sequence). V dropped 2 bases and J dropped 2; count of bases not matched to a gene: 3. CDR3 size: 15 residues. Here the CDR3 reads CASSIIGTGNYGYTF. Here the CDR3 DNA reads TGTGCCAGTAGTATAATCGGGACAGGGAACTATGGCTACACCTTC.

The V call is TRBV29-1, the J call TRBJ2-7; TRBD2 is a possible D gene (6 bases). V was pared by 4 bases and J by 6 bases, with 13 bases between. The CDR3 contains 12 residues. Germline CDR1 reads SQVTM; CDR2 reads ANQGSEA. CDR3 sequence (DNA): TGCAGCGTTGTCGGAGGGTTGGGCGAGCAGTACTTC. This sequence encodes CSVVGGLGEQYF.

The count of this clone is one. The rearrangement links TRBV13 to TRBJ2-1; possibly TRBD1 or TRBD2 for D (5 bases each). Germline-derived CDR1 and CDR2 are PRHDT and FYEKMQ (reference sequence). The germline V and J ends were trimmed by 0 bases and 9 bases, with 9 bases remaining between them. CDR3 length: 13 amino acids. The DNA of the CDR3 is TGTGCCAGCAGCTTAGGCCGGGGCGGTGAGCAGTTCTTC. Protein product: CASSLGRGGEQFF. Combining the CDR3 with reference TRBV13 and TRBJ2-1 gives the whole variable domain AAGVIQSPRHLIKEKRETATLKCYPIPRHDTVYWYQQGPGQDPQFLISFYEKMQSDKGSIPDRFSAQQFSDYHSELNMSSLELGDSALYFCASSLGRGGEQFFGPGTRLTVL.